The T cell receptor beta chain under discussion was sequenced for a study of T cell responses to AZD1222 COVID-19 vaccine. In germline, CDR1 is KGHSH, CDR2 LQKENI. With 1 base removed from V and 5 bases from J, the gap between germline ends came to 8 bases. The CDR3 totals 13 residues. Produced via immunoSEQ multiplex PCR; TCRdb's table is partial and in-frame only. This sample has 150,000 or so clones; roughly 90% occur once, and the top ten carry about 1.6%. Broader study findings: Clonal diversity was possibly underestimated, and the donors were mostly white British, with more females.

Remarks on this clone: Its antigen is undetermined.

The chain combines TRBV18 with TRBJ2-5, with no clear D. Material: peripheral blood, obtained 28 days after the second AZD1222 dose. The receptor comes from an adult who received the AZD1222 COVID-19 vaccine. CDR3 sequence: CASSPLVLETQYF. As DNA, the CDR3 is TGTGCCAGCTCACCACTTGTCCTGGAGACCCAGTACTTC.